A single sample is the source of the 3 T cell receptor beta chains below, sequenced in a study of CD8+CD57+ T cells in acquired aplastic anemia. The TCR beta profiling, which covered VDJ combination and CDR3 sequence, was carried out using genomic DNA as the template. TCRdb fed the reads into MiXCR, producing one record per CDR3 protein. The data show 200,000 to 250,000 distinct CDR3 sequences, about 59% seen once. Sample: sorted CD4+, CD8+, or CD8+CD57+ T cells (not recorded which) from PBMCs. The receptors stem from a human donor in good health.

The V gene is TRBV2, the J gene TRBJ2-7; the match to TRBD2 covers 9 bases. The CDR3 consists of 12 residues. J was trimmed by 2 bases and V by 7 bases; bases with no gene match: 0. Germline V gene sequence: CDR1 SNHLY, CDR2 FYNNEI. The CDR3 coding sequence is TGTGCCAGCACTAGCGGGACCTACGAGCAGTACTTC. Amino acids: CASTSGTYEQYF.

The sample holds many counts of this clonotype. V and J are TRBV19 and TRBJ1-5; 8 bases line up with TRBD1. Germline V gives CDR1 LNHDA, CDR2 SQIVND (reference sequence). Losses at the gene ends were 5 bases for V and 1 base for J; bases not matched to a gene: 4. The CDR3 is 15 residues long. The CDR3 coding sequence is TGTGCCAGTAGTTCAACAGGGGGAAGCAATCAGCCCCAGCATTTT. This codes for CASSSTGGSNQPQHF.

The V call is TRBV20-1, the J call TRBJ1-3, with TRBD1 matching over 8 bases. This CDR3 contains 15 residues. In germline, CDR1 is DFQATT, CDR2 SNEGSKA (reference sequence). V lost 3 bases and J lost 2; bases outside the gene matches: 6. Written as DNA, the CDR3 is TGCAGTGCTAGCCGGACAGGGCCTACTGGAAACACCATATATTTT. Translation: CSASRTGPTGNTIYF.